Shown below are 18 T cell receptor beta chains from a single sample sequenced in a study of blood T cell repertoires in COVID-19. TCRdb keeps only in-frame clones here, not all; method: immunoSEQ multiplex PCR. Of about 260,000 clones listed, approximately 86% are singletons. Material: peripheral blood. Receptor source: a woman aged 55-70 years with COVID-19, enrolled during active disease.

This chain connects TRBV18 to TRBJ2-1; no clear D. Looked up from germline, CDR1 is KGHSH and CDR2 is LQKENI. The CDR3 spans 13 residues. V gave up 5 bases and J gave up 8 bases, with 13 bases separating them. CDR3 protein: CASSVDRVYEQFF. The CDR3 nucleotides read TGTGCCAGCTCAGTAGACCGGGTCTATGAGCAGTTCTTC.

This chain uses TRBV2 with TRBJ1-6, with 12 bases lining up with TRBD1. The CDR3 contains 15 residues. The germline gives CDR1 SNHLY, CDR2 FYNNEI. The J segment lost 8 bases and the V segment lost 7 bases, leaving 6 bases of the junction unmatched. Here the CDR3 DNA reads TGTGCCAGCAAAGGGACAGGGGGCGGTCATTCACCCCTCCACTTT. Amino acids: CASKGTGGGHSPLHF. The full variable domain, in which reference TRBV2 and TRBJ1-6 provide the parts outside the CDR3, is EPEVTQTPSHQVTQMGQEVILRCVPISNHLYFYWYRQILGQKVEFLVSFYNNEISEKSEIFDDQFSVERPDGSNFTLKIRSTKLEDSAMYFCASKGTGGGHSPLHFGNGTRLTVT.

The chain has TRBV19 and TRBJ2-3, with a possible D match to TRBD1 (5 bases). V gave up 7 bases and J gave up 2 bases, with 16 bases separating them. CDR3 size: 15 residues. The germline gives CDR1 LNHDA, CDR2 SQIVND (reference sequence). The CDR3 spells CASTPGRTPTDTQYF. The CDR3 DNA follows: TGTGCCAGTACCCCAGGGCGGACGCCCACAGATACGCAGTATTTT. Full variable domain (outside the CDR3, taken from reference TRBV19 and TRBJ2-3): DGGITQSPKYLFRKEGQNVTLSCEQNLNHDAMYWYRQDPGQGLRLIYYSQIVNDFQKGDIAEGYSVSREKKESFPLTVTSAQKNPTAFYLCASTPGRTPTDTQYFGPGTRLTVL.

A word on this clone: The sample has other DNA sequences that encode this CDR3 too. V usage is TRBV19 and J usage is TRBJ1-1, with D uncertain. V dropped 7 bases and J dropped 4 bases, with 10 bases sitting between them. From germline, CDR1 is LNHDA and CDR2 SQIVND (reference sequence). CDR3 length: 12 residues. In DNA, the CDR3 is TGTGCCAGTATCGGTGGAGGCACTGAAGCTTTCTTT. Translated: CASIGGGTEAFF.

The gene calls are TRBV6-2 or TRBV6-3 and TRBJ2-3, with D maybe TRBD2 (6 bases). With 6 bases removed from V and 7 bases from J, the gap between germline ends came to 14 bases. CDR1 is MNHEY, CDR2 SVGEGT, per germline. The CDR3 has 13 amino acids. CDR3 region: CASSPGGVYTQYF. CDR3 coding DNA: TGTGCCAGCAGCCCCGGGGGAGTGTATACGCAGTATTTT.

The rearrangement uses TRBV19 and TRBJ1-1, with 7 bases matching TRBD1. V lost 3 bases to trimming and J lost 5 bases; unmatched junction nucleotides: 9. The germline CDR1 and CDR2 sequences are LNHDA and SQIVND (reference sequence). This CDR3 is 15 amino acids long. CDR3 sequence: CASSIPAGGNTEAFF. DNA of the CDR3: TGTGCCAGTAGTATTCCGGCAGGGGGGAATACTGAAGCTTTCTTT.

There are a few counts of this clone. V and J are TRBV5-1 and TRBJ2-5, with 7 nucleotides matching TRBD1. This CDR3 comprises 14 residues. Per the germline V gene, CDR1 is SGHRS and CDR2 is YFSETQ. With V trimmed by 4 bases and J by 2 bases, 5 bases remained unmatched. The CDR3 DNA is TGCGCCAGCAGCCGGGGACAGAGACAAGAGACCCAGTACTTC. This translates into CASSRGQRQETQYF.

This clone was seen once. The chain uses TRBV12-3 or TRBV12-4 and TRBJ1-1; no clear D. V was clipped by 3 bases and J by 4 bases, with 9 bases between them. The CDR3 extends over 13 amino acids. CDR3 region: CASSLGGPTEAFF. The CDR3 DNA sequence: TGTGCCAGCAGTTTGGGAGGACCCACTGAAGCTTTCTTT.

The chain is built from TRBV7-2 and TRBJ1-5; 8 positions match TRBD1. Unmatched junction bases numbered 8, after V lost 4 bases and J lost 9 bases. The CDR3 is 14 residues long. Per germline, CDR1 SGHTA and CDR2 FQGNSA. Written as DNA, the CDR3 is TGTGCCAGCAGCTCCGGACAGGGAGGACGGCCCCAGCATTTT. It specifies CASSSGQGGRPQHF.

The rearrangement joins TRBV6-5 to TRBJ1-6, with TRBD1 matching 8 bases. The CDR3 has 15 residues. The V gene's germline CDR1 is MNHEY and CDR2 SVGAGI. Trimming cost V 9 bases and J 5 bases; bases outside gene matches: 9. In nucleotides, the CDR3 is TGTGCCAGTAAAGTCAGGGGGCGGGATAATTCACCCCTCCACTTT. Translating gives CASKVRGRDNSPLHF.

About this clone: The sample contains more than one DNA sequence encoding this CDR3. This chain joins TRBV28 and TRBJ1-1; 7 positions agree with TRBD1. Germline V gives CDR1 MDHEN, CDR2 SYDVKM. V trimming: 6 bases; J trimming: 5 bases; junction bases outside the gene matches: 6. The CDR3 is 13 amino acids. The CDR3 sequence: CASRSTGVTEAFF. The CDR3 coding sequence is TGTGCCAGCAGGTCTACAGGGGTTACTGAAGCTTTCTTT. Together with reference TRBV28 and TRBJ1-1, the CDR3 gives the full variable domain: DVKVTQSSRYLVKRTGEKVFLECVQDMDHENMFWYRQDPGLGLRLIYFSYDVKMKEKGDIPEGYSVSREKKERFSLILESASTNQTSMYLCASRSTGVTEAFFGQGTRLTVV.

This clone occurred a few times. The CDR3: CAIGRAGTGADTQYF. In DNA form, the CDR3 reads TGTGCCATAGGCCGAGCGGGAACGGGCGCAGATACGCAGTATTTT. The chain joins TRBV24-1 to TRBJ2-3; 7 bases fit TRBD2. The CDR3 spans 15 residues. With V trimmed by 11 bases and J by 4 bases, 14 bases remained unmatched. CDR1 is KGHDR and CDR2 is SFDVKD in the germline V gene.

The V call is TRBV28, the J call TRBJ1-5; possible D gene TRBD1, 6 bases. Trimming pared 6 bases from V and 2 bases from J, leaving 11 bases between. The CDR3 totals 14 residues. The V gene's germline CDR1 is MDHEN and CDR2 SYDVKM. The CDR3 protein is CASSRQEGNQPQHF. The CDR3 DNA sequence: TGTGCCAGCAGCAGACAGGAGGGCAATCAGCCCCAGCATTTT.

This chain joins TRBV7-8 and TRBJ2-3; TRBD1 matches 9 bases. The germline CDR1 and CDR2 sequences are SGHVS and FQNEAQ. V was clipped by 5 bases and J by 4 bases; unmatched bases: 7. This CDR3 spans 15 amino acids. Written as DNA, the CDR3 is TGTGCCAGCAGCATCGGACAGGGGATGGCAGATACGCAGTATTTT. This translates into CASSIGQGMADTQYF.

This rearrangement joins TRBV19 to TRBJ1-2, with D perhaps TRBD1 (6 bases). CDR3 size: 14 residues. V was pared by 2 bases and J by 8 bases, with 15 bases between. In germline, CDR1 is LNHDA, CDR2 SQIVND (reference sequence). The CDR3 sequence: CASSIRTARGGYTF. The CDR3 coding sequence is TGTGCCAGTAGTATACGGACCGCCAGGGGAGGCTACACCTTC.

This sequence joins TRBV11-2 and TRBJ1-6; D unresolved. V lost 1 base and J 6 bases, leaving 4 bases between the germline ends. Germline loops: CDR1 SGHAT, CDR2 FQNNGV. The CDR3 has 13 residues. The CDR3 bases are TGTGCCAGCAGCTTAGTCAGTAATTCACCCCTCCACTTT. This sequence encodes CASSLVSNSPLHF.

The rearrangement links TRBV15 to TRBJ2-3; TRBD2 aligns across 8 bases. Per germline, CDR1 LNHNV and CDR2 YYDKDF (reference sequence). This CDR3 region has 14 residues. The J segment lost 6 bases and the V segment lost 1 base, leaving 3 bases of the junction unmatched. The CDR3 loop is CATSRGTSSDTQYF. In DNA form, the CDR3 reads TGTGCCACCAGCAGAGGGACTAGCTCTGATACGCAGTATTTT. The entire variable domain, with the rest obtained from reference TRBV15 and TRBJ2-3, is as follows: DAMVIQNPRYQVTQFGKPVTLSCSQTLNHNVMYWYQQKSSQAPKLLFHYYDKDFNNEADTPDNFQSRRPNTSFCFLDIRSPGLGDTAMYLCATSRGTSSDTQYFGPGTRLTVL.

This rearrangement joins TRBV19 to TRBJ2-1; perhaps TRBD2 as D (6 bases). The CDR3 runs 19 residues. The V end was cut by 2 bases, the J end by 6 bases, with 26 bases between. Germline CDR1 and CDR2: LNHDA and SQIVND (reference sequence). In DNA form, the CDR3 reads TGTGCCAGTAGTATACCCCGCCTGGGTTCGGGAGTCCGTGGCAATGAGCAGTTCTTC. Protein product: CASSIPRLGSGVRGNEQFF.